Listed below are T cell receptor beta chains from one sample, sequenced in a study of blood T cell repertoires in COVID-19. Profiling relied on immunoSEQ multiplex PCR, and the TCRdb table lists in-frame clones only, not all of them. The data show about 180,000 clones, roughly 84% seen once. The sample consisted of peripheral blood. The receptors derive from a man aged 18 to 30 with active or convalescent COVID-19. The CDR3 runs from the conserved cysteine through the conserved F or W. The order of the fields is D gene, V gene, clone size, J gene, CDR3 protein, CDR3 DNA. A D gene is named only where the DNA matches it firmly. The listing skips clone size in some rows; elsewhere it reads once, few, many or a size class.

D gene: NA; V gene: TRBV12-5; clone size: NA; J gene: TRBJ2-1; CDR3 protein: CASGTPWGPYNEQFF; CDR3 DNA: TGTGCTAGTGGCACCCCGTGGGGGCCCTACAATGAGCAGTTCTTC
D gene: TRBD2; V gene: TRBV19; clone size: NA; J gene: TRBJ2-2; CDR3 protein: CASSIGGGTGELFF; CDR3 DNA: TGTGCCAGTAGTATCGGGGGGGGCACCGGGGAGCTGTTTTTT
D gene: TRBD2; V gene: TRBV6-1; clone size: once; J gene: TRBJ2-5; CDR3 protein: CASSVRTSGSGETQYF; CDR3 DNA: TGTGCCAGCAGTGTAAGGACTAGCGGGAGTGGAGAGACCCAGTACTTC
D gene: TRBD2; V gene: TRBV27; clone size: NA; J gene: TRBJ2-3; CDR3 protein: CASSFVAGGTDTQYF; CDR3 DNA: TGTGCCAGCAGTTTTGTGGCGGGAGGGACAGATACGCAGTATTTT
D gene: TRBD2; V gene: TRBV6-5; clone size: NA; J gene: TRBJ2-3; CDR3 protein: CASSYVSSGTDTQYF; CDR3 DNA: TGTGCCAGCAGTTACGTGTCTAGCGGGACAGATACGCAGTATTTT
D gene: NA; V gene: TRBV3-1/TRBV3-2; clone size: NA; J gene: TRBJ2-1; CDR3 protein: CASSRGSSRANEQFF; CDR3 DNA: TGTGCCAGCAGCCGCGGGTCCTCTCGAGCCAATGAGCAGTTCTTC
D gene: NA; V gene: TRBV6-6; clone size: once; J gene: TRBJ1-6; CDR3 protein: CASSYSTSGAPLHF; CDR3 DNA: TGTGCCAGCAGTTACTCGACCTCAGGGGCACCCCTCCACTTT
D gene: NA; V gene: TRBV11-2; clone size: NA; J gene: TRBJ2-6; CDR3 protein: CASSQDRLGANVLTF; CDR3 DNA: TGTGCCAGCAGCCAGGACAGACTAGGGGCCAACGTCCTGACTTTC
D gene: NA; V gene: TRBV24-1; clone size: NA; J gene: TRBJ2-7; CDR3 protein: CATSEGLNKQYF; CDR3 DNA: TGTGCCACCAGTGAGGGCCTAAACAAGCAGTACTTC
D gene: TRBD1; V gene: TRBV27; clone size: once; J gene: TRBJ1-5; CDR3 protein: CASSGGQGHFQPQHF; CDR3 DNA: TGTGCCAGCAGTGGGGGACAGGGTCACTTTCAGCCCCAGCATTTT
D gene: NA; V gene: TRBV19; clone size: NA; J gene: TRBJ2-1; CDR3 protein: CASMALGGVLYNEQFF; CDR3 DNA: TGTGCCAGTATGGCCCTAGGCGGGGTACTCTACAATGAGCAGTTCTTC
D gene: NA; V gene: TRBV27; clone size: NA; J gene: TRBJ1-1; CDR3 protein: CASSFRRNTEAFF; CDR3 DNA: TGTGCCAGCAGTTTTAGGAGGAACACTGAAGCTTTCTTT
D gene: NA; V gene: TRBV2; clone size: NA; J gene: TRBJ2-7; CDR3 protein: CASREKGGYSYEQYF; CDR3 DNA: TGTGCCAGCAGGGAGAAGGGGGGGTACTCCTACGAGCAGTACTTC
D gene: NA; V gene: TRBV29-1; clone size: NA; J gene: TRBJ2-5; CDR3 protein: CSVDYGPWETQYF; CDR3 DNA: TGCAGCGTTGACTATGGTCCGTGGGAGACCCAGTACTTC
D gene: TRBD1; V gene: TRBV19; clone size: NA; J gene: TRBJ1-5; CDR3 protein: CASSPIGDRGNQPQHF; CDR3 DNA: TGTGCCAGTAGCCCGATTGGGGACAGGGGGAATCAGCCCCAGCATTTT
D gene: NA; V gene: TRBV5-1; clone size: few; J gene: TRBJ1-2; CDR3 protein: CASSLGQGQENYGYTF; CDR3 DNA: TGCGCCAGCAGCTTGGGTCAGGGACAAGAGAACTATGGCTACACCTTC
D gene: NA; V gene: TRBV10-1; clone size: NA; J gene: TRBJ1-5; CDR3 protein: CASRGGPHRKTARRCQPQHF; CDR3 DNA: TGCGCCAGCAGGGGAGGGCCACACAGGAAAACAGCAAGGCGTTGTCAGCCCCAGCATTTT
D gene: TRBD2; V gene: TRBV7-2; clone size: NA; J gene: TRBJ2-5; CDR3 protein: CASSRTRGETQYF; CDR3 DNA: TGTGCCAGCAGCCGGACTAGAGGAGAGACCCAGTACTTC
D gene: NA; V gene: TRBV14; clone size: NA; J gene: TRBJ2-3; CDR3 protein: CASSQGLEVRKLTDTQYF; CDR3 DNA: TGTGCCAGCAGCCAAGGACTAGAAGTCCGGAAACTCACAGATACGCAGTATTTT
D gene: NA; V gene: TRBV5-1; clone size: NA; J gene: TRBJ1-1; CDR3 protein: CASSLDGQNTEAFF; CDR3 DNA: TGCGCCAGCAGCTTGGACGGACAGAACACTGAAGCTTTCTTT
D gene: NA; V gene: TRBV19; clone size: few; J gene: TRBJ1-5; CDR3 protein: CASSSHGESNQPQHF; CDR3 DNA: TGTGCCAGTAGTTCTCACGGGGAGAGCAATCAGCCCCAGCATTTT
D gene: TRBD2; V gene: TRBV14; clone size: NA; J gene: TRBJ2-1; CDR3 protein: CASSQRSGRWGNEQFF; CDR3 DNA: TGTGCCAGCAGCCAGCGTAGCGGGAGGTGGGGCAATGAGCAGTTCTTC
D gene: NA; V gene: TRBV30; clone size: NA; J gene: TRBJ1-5; CDR3 protein: CACNSGNQPQHF; CDR3 DNA: TGTGCCTGCAACAGCGGAAATCAGCCCCAGCATTTT
D gene: NA; V gene: TRBV9; clone size: NA; J gene: TRBJ1-4; CDR3 protein: CASSVDRGYNEKLFF; CDR3 DNA: TGTGCCAGCAGCGTAGATAGGGGGTATAATGAAAAACTGTTTTTT
D gene: TRBD2; V gene: TRBV3-1/TRBV3-2; clone size: NA; J gene: TRBJ2-7; CDR3 protein: CASSQDPGLAGEQYF; CDR3 DNA: TGTGCCAGCAGCCAAGACCCGGGACTAGCTGGTGAGCAGTACTTC
D gene: TRBD2; V gene: TRBV7-2; clone size: NA; J gene: TRBJ2-1; CDR3 protein: CASSLRASGGSSYNEQFF; CDR3 DNA: TGTGCCAGCAGCTTACGGGCTAGCGGGGGGAGCTCCTACAATGAGCAGTTCTTC